The rows below give T cell receptor beta chains drawn from one sample of a study of T cell repertoires in cytomegalovirus infection. Each CDR3 protein is one row after TCRdb ran MiXCR on the reads. The sample records hundreds of thousands of distinct CDR3 sequences, 25% to 30% being singletons. Their antigens remain unidentified. The sample consisted of cultured PBMCs, taken from culture after CMV antigen stimulation. The receptors were sampled from a human donor in good health (CMV status not recorded). Some clones in this sample may be carry-over from other donors' samples. The CDR3 runs from the conserved cysteine through the conserved F or W. The order of the fields is clone size, V gene, J gene, D gene, CDR3 DNA, CDR3 protein. D genes are given only for firm matches. Clone size is not always given. Where it is, it says once, few, many or a class for expanded clones.

abundance: -
v_gene: TRBV19
j_gene: TRBJ1-2
d_gene: TRBD1
CDR3nt: TGTGCCAGTAGTATTTCGACAGGGCGACACTATGGCTACACCTTC
CDR3aa: CASSISTGRHYGYTF

abundance: -
v_gene: TRBV6-8
j_gene: TRBJ2-3
d_gene: -
CDR3nt: TGTGCCAGCAGTTACCTACCCCTCCCCCCGGGGCCCAGAAGGGGGACAGATACGCAGTATTTT
CDR3aa: CASSYLPLPPGPRRGTDTQYF

abundance: -
v_gene: TRBV7-6
j_gene: TRBJ2-5
d_gene: TRBD2
CDR3nt: TGTGCCAGCAGCGTCCCCTGGGAGGGTGGGGAGACCCAGTACTTC
CDR3aa: CASSVPWEGGETQYF

abundance: few
v_gene: TRBV12-3/TRBV12-4
j_gene: TRBJ2-7
d_gene: TRBD1
CDR3nt: TGTGCCAGCAGTCCGGGACAGGGATTAAGCGAGCAGTACTTC
CDR3aa: CASSPGQGLSEQYF

abundance: -
v_gene: TRBV20-1
j_gene: TRBJ2-6
d_gene: -
CDR3nt: TGCAGTGCTAGGAACTCTGGGGCCAACGTCCTGACTTTC
CDR3aa: CSARNSGANVLTF

abundance: -
v_gene: TRBV7-8
j_gene: TRBJ1-5
d_gene: -
CDR3nt: TGTGCCAGCAGCCGCCTAGGGGGTAATAGCAATCAGCCCCAGCATTTT
CDR3aa: CASSRLGGNSNQPQHF

abundance: few
v_gene: TRBV18
j_gene: TRBJ2-5
d_gene: TRBD1
CDR3nt: TGTGCCAGCTCACGACAGGGGCGACAAGAGACCCAGTACTTC
CDR3aa: CASSRQGRQETQYF

abundance: -
v_gene: TRBV19
j_gene: TRBJ1-1
d_gene: TRBD1
CDR3nt: TGTGCCAGTAGGTTGACAGGGGCGGCCTTTGAAGCTTTCTTT
CDR3aa: CASRLTGAAFEAFF

abundance: few
v_gene: TRBV12-5
j_gene: TRBJ2-3
d_gene: TRBD1
CDR3nt: TGTGCTAGTGGCCGCCGGGACAGAACAGATACGCAGTATTTT
CDR3aa: CASGRRDRTDTQYF

abundance: -
v_gene: TRBV7-8
j_gene: TRBJ2-1
d_gene: TRBD2
CDR3nt: TGTGCCAGCAGCCTGAGCGGGAGTTCTTTCAATGAGCAGTTCTTC
CDR3aa: CASSLSGSSFNEQFF

abundance: -
v_gene: TRBV6-2/TRBV6-3
j_gene: TRBJ1-6
d_gene: -
CDR3nt: TGTGCCAGCAGTGAAGAATACGGCTTGTCGGATTCACCCCTCCACTTT
CDR3aa: CASSEEYGLSDSPLHF